The 22 T cell receptor beta chains below were found in one sample sequenced in a study of OX40 agonist ivuxolimab in advanced cancers. Libraries were prepared by immunoSEQ multiplex PCR; TCRdb keeps only in-frame clonotypes and omits some of them. The sample contains about 69,000 clones, 87% of which appear only once. The sample here was CD4+ or CD8+ T cells sorted from blood, taken in a trial of the OX40 agonist ivuxolimab. These receptors originate from an adult with an advanced solid tumor such as melanoma, head and neck, liver or kidney cancer.

The rearrangement uses TRBV11-2 and TRBJ1-4, with D hard to call. The CDR3 spans 13 residues. CDR1 and CDR2 (germline): SGHAT, FQNNGV. The germline V and J ends were trimmed by 5 bases and 7 bases, with 11 bases remaining between them. The CDR3, as DNA: TGTGCCAGCAGCCAATATCTCGGTGAAAAACTGTTTTTT. The encoded protein is CASSQYLGEKLFF.

The rearrangement links TRBV7-2 to TRBJ2-1, with D hard to call. V lost 5 bases and J lost 9, with 11 bases in between. The CDR3 covers 12 residues. The germline CDR1 and CDR2 sequences are SGHTA and FQGNSA. The CDR3 is CASSRTTGEQFF. Here the CDR3 DNA reads TGTGCCAGCAGCAGGACCACCGGTGAGCAGTTCTTC.

This chain uses TRBV2 with TRBJ1-2; a weak D match, TRBD1 (5 bases). The germline CDR1 and CDR2 sequences are SNHLY and FYNNEI. The V end was cut by 9 bases, the J end by 6 bases, with 14 bases between. The CDR3 spans 12 residues. The CDR3 here is CASLGVEDGYTF. The CDR3 DNA is TGTGCCAGTCTGGGGGTTGAGGATGGCTACACCTTC. The entire variable domain, with the rest obtained from reference TRBV2 and TRBJ1-2, is as follows: EPEVTQTPSHQVTQMGQEVILRCVPISNHLYFYWYRQILGQKVEFLVSFYNNEISEKSEIFDDQFSVERPDGSNFTLKIRSTKLEDSAMYFCASLGVEDGYTFGSGTRLTVV.

The chain links TRBV7-9 to TRBJ2-7, with TRBD2 identical over 14 bases. CDR1 and CDR2 (germline): SEHNR, FQNEAQ (reference sequence). J lost 4 bases, V lost 4 bases, and 3 bases had no gene match. The CDR3 contains 15 residues. The CDR3 loop reads CASSSRLAGGYEQYF. The CDR3 DNA follows: TGTGCCAGCAGCTCCAGACTAGCGGGAGGGTACGAGCAGTACTTC. The variable domain in full, with the rest retrieved from reference TRBV7-9 and TRBJ2-7, is DTGVSQNPRHKITKRGQNVTFRCDPISEHNRLYWYRQTLGQGPEFLTYFQNEAQLEKSRLLSDRFSAERPKGSFSTLEIQRTEQGDSAMYLCASSSRLAGGYEQYFGPGTRLTVT.

The V gene is TRBV2, the J gene TRBJ2-7; 11 bases are a match to TRBD2. Germline assignment: CDR1 SNHLY and CDR2 FYNNEI. The CDR3 sequence is 16 residues long. Trimming at V came to 6 bases and at J to 0 bases, leaving 7 bases not matched to a gene. The CDR3 DNA is TGTGCCAGCAGCCCTGTAGCGGGAGGGATCTCCTACGAGCAGTACTTC. Its protein product is CASSPVAGGISYEQYF.

This chain connects TRBV7-9 to TRBJ2-5; D uncertain. The V and J ends lost 3 bases and 5 bases respectively, with 13 bases between them. The CDR3 loop spans 14 amino acids. The germline gives CDR1 SEHNR, CDR2 FQNEAQ (reference sequence). CDR3 loop: CASSFDPSWETQYF. CDR3 sequence (DNA): TGTGCCAGCAGCTTCGACCCATCCTGGGAGACCCAGTACTTC. Based on the CDR3 plus reference TRBV7-9 and TRBJ2-5, the full variable domain is DTGVSQNPRHKITKRGQNVTFRCDPISEHNRLYWYRQTLGQGPEFLTYFQNEAQLEKSRLLSDRFSAERPKGSFSTLEIQRTEQGDSAMYLCASSFDPSWETQYFGPGTRLLVL.

V gene TRBV18 combines with J gene TRBJ2-3; D may be TRBD1 (5 bases). Trimming removed 2 bases from V and 6 bases from J, with 12 bases in between. The CDR3 covers 14 residues. Germline CDR1 is KGHSH and CDR2 is LQKENI. The CDR3: CASSPDGQGDTQYF. DNA of the CDR3: TGTGCCAGCTCACCAGATGGGCAGGGTGATACGCAGTATTTT.

This chain connects TRBV21-1 to TRBJ1-4; the tabulated D call, TRBD1, remains unverified against the DNA. TRBV21-1 is labeled a pseudogene. This CDR3 comprises 17 residues. CDR3 region: CASSNLILTGVAEKLFF. In nucleotides, the CDR3 is TGTGCCAGCAGCAACCTGATCCTAACAGGGGTTGCCGAAAAACTGTTTTTT.

The chain joins TRBV7-9 to TRBJ2-7; maybe TRBD2 (7 bases). Trimming pared 1 base from V and 5 bases from J, leaving 15 bases between. The germline CDR1 and CDR2 sequences are SEHNR and FQNEAQ (reference sequence). CDR3 size: 15 residues. CDR3: CASSLGGRGGNEQYF. CDR3 nucleotides: TGTGCCAGCAGCTTAGGAGGCAGGGGAGGGAACGAGCAGTACTTC.

CDR3 sequence: CASSKDTGPSYEQYF. The CDR3 nucleotides are TGTGCCAGCAGCAAGGACACAGGACCGTCCTACGAGCAGTACTTC. V gene TRBV7-2 combines with J gene TRBJ2-7, with D possibly matching TRBD1 (5 bases). Trimming shortened V by 5 bases and J by 1 base, and 15 bases separated the two germline ends. CDR1 SGHTA and CDR2 FQGNSA come from the germline V gene. CDR3 size: 15 residues.

The CDR3 nucleotides read TGTGCCAGCAGGGGCCTAGAAGATGGGACAGATACGCAGTATTTT. It yields the protein CASRGLEDGTDTQYF. The chain recombines TRBV5-6 with TRBJ2-3; D uncertain. The CDR3 contains 15 residues. Looked up from germline, CDR1 is SGHDT and CDR2 is YYEEEE. Trimming left V 5 bases short and J 3 bases short, with 16 bases between.

J is TRBJ2-7 and V is TRBV4-3; the D gene could be TRBD1 or TRBD2 (5 bases each). In germline, CDR1 is LGHNA, CDR2 YSLEER. The CDR3 is made up of 13 amino acids. Trimming took off 3 bases at V and 4 bases at J, with 10 bases between the two ends. CDR3 region: CASSQGREYEQYF. CDR3 sequence (DNA): TGCGCCAGCAGCCAGGGACGGGAATACGAGCAGTACTTC.

The gene calls are TRBV14 and TRBJ2-4, with D unresolved. Germline CDR1 SGHDN, CDR2 FVKESK. Trimming left V 4 bases short and J 0 bases short, with 10 bases between. CDR3 length equals 15 residues. CDR3 DNA sequence: TGTGCCAGCAGCCCGCTTGAGACAGCCAAAAACATTCAGTACTTC. Encoded protein: CASSPLETAKNIQYF.

The chain is built from TRBV7-3 and TRBJ2-1; perhaps TRBD1 as D (6 bases). This CDR3 contains 16 residues. Trimming took 5 bases from V and 7 from J, leaving 21 bases between them. The V gene's germline CDR1 is SGHTA and CDR2 FQGTGA. The DNA for the CDR3 is TGTGCCAGCAGCCCCCGACAGGTGCTTTCAGGGAATGAGCAGTTCTTC. Protein product: CASSPRQVLSGNEQFF.

V is TRBV5-6 and J is TRBJ2-7; D call uncertain. V dropped 2 bases and J dropped 7 bases, with 7 bases sitting between them. Germline assignment: CDR1 SGHDT and CDR2 YYEEEE. The CDR3 covers 11 residues. The CDR3 sequence is CASSLAREQYF. The CDR3, as DNA: TGTGCCAGCAGCTTAGCACGGGAGCAGTACTTC.

This chain uses TRBV2 with TRBJ2-2, with unresolved D. The germline V and J ends were trimmed by 5 bases and 5 bases, with 9 bases remaining between them. The CDR3 totals 13 residues. CDR1 and CDR2 from the germline V gene are SNHLY and FYNNEI. The CDR3 sequence: CASSNRETGELFF. The CDR3 DNA sequence: TGTGCCAGCAGTAATCGTGAAACCGGGGAGCTGTTTTTT.

The genes are TRBV2 and TRBJ2-5, with 9 nucleotides matching TRBD2. This CDR3 is 15 amino acids long. J lost 3 bases, V lost 3 bases, and 5 bases had no gene match. CDR1 is SNHLY and CDR2 is FYNNEI in the germline V gene. In DNA form, the CDR3 reads TGTGCCAGCAGTGATGCCCTAGCGGGAAAAGAGACCCAGTACTTC. It yields the protein CASSDALAGKETQYF.

V and J are TRBV28 and TRBJ1-5, with 9 bases identical to TRBD1. Per the germline V gene, CDR1 is MDHEN and CDR2 is SYDVKM. This CDR3 spans 18 amino acids. Losses at the gene ends were 4 bases for V and 4 bases for J; bases not matched to a gene: 14. The CDR3, as DNA: TGTGCCAGCAGTTCCCCTAGGGGGACAGGGATTCGGAATCAGCCCCAGCATTTT. It translates to CASSSPRGTGIRNQPQHF. The full variable domain, rest sourced from reference TRBV28 and TRBJ1-5, is DVKVTQSSRYLVKRTGEKVFLECVQDMDHENMFWYRQDPGLGLRLIYFSYDVKMKEKGDIPEGYSVSREKKERFSLILESASTNQTSMYLCASSSPRGTGIRNQPQHFGDGTRLSIL.

The chain couples TRBV7-2 to TRBJ2-5; 9 bases are a match to TRBD2. With the DNA end fitting TRBJ2-7 better, the J assignment may be wrong. Germline assignment: CDR1 SGHTA and CDR2 FQGNSA. There are 15 residues in the CDR3. CDR3: CASSLVAGGAYEQYF. DNA for the CDR3: TGTGCCAGCAGCTTAGTGGCGGGGGGGGCCTACGAGCAGTACTTC.

This sequence joins TRBV30 and TRBJ1-6; no clear D gene. Germline CDR1 and CDR2: GTSNPN and SVGIG (reference sequence). The CDR3 consists of 15 residues. The ends were cut back, 4 bases at V and 7 bases at J, with 17 bases in the middle. The CDR3 region has the DNA TGTGCCTGGACTTCCAGGATTCGGTACAATTCACCCCTCCACTTT. It translates to CAWTSRIRYNSPLHF. The complete variable domain, with remaining parts taken from reference TRBV30 and TRBJ1-6, reads SQTIHQWPATLVQPVGSPLSLECTVEGTSNPNLYWYRQAAGRGLQLLFYSVGIGQISSEVPQNLSASRPQDRQFILSSKKLLLSDSGFYLCAWTSRIRYNSPLHFGNGTRLTVT.

V is TRBV28 and J is TRBJ2-5; D not certain. Germline V gene sequence: CDR1 MDHEN, CDR2 SYDVKM. V was trimmed by 2 bases and J by 4 bases, leaving 2 bases between them. This CDR3 has 11 residues. The CDR3 region is CASSLVETQYF. CDR3 bases: TGTGCCAGCAGTTTAGTAGAGACCCAGTACTTC.

The CDR3 reads CASRTGEGEQYF. In DNA, the CDR3 is TGTGCCAGCCGGACAGGGGAGGGCGAGCAGTACTTC. The rearrangement links TRBV6-1 to TRBJ2-7; 9 bases are a match to TRBD1. This CDR3 has 12 amino acids. The germline V gene encodes CDR1 MNHNS and CDR2 SASEGT. V lost 8 bases and J lost 6; bases outside the gene matches: 5.